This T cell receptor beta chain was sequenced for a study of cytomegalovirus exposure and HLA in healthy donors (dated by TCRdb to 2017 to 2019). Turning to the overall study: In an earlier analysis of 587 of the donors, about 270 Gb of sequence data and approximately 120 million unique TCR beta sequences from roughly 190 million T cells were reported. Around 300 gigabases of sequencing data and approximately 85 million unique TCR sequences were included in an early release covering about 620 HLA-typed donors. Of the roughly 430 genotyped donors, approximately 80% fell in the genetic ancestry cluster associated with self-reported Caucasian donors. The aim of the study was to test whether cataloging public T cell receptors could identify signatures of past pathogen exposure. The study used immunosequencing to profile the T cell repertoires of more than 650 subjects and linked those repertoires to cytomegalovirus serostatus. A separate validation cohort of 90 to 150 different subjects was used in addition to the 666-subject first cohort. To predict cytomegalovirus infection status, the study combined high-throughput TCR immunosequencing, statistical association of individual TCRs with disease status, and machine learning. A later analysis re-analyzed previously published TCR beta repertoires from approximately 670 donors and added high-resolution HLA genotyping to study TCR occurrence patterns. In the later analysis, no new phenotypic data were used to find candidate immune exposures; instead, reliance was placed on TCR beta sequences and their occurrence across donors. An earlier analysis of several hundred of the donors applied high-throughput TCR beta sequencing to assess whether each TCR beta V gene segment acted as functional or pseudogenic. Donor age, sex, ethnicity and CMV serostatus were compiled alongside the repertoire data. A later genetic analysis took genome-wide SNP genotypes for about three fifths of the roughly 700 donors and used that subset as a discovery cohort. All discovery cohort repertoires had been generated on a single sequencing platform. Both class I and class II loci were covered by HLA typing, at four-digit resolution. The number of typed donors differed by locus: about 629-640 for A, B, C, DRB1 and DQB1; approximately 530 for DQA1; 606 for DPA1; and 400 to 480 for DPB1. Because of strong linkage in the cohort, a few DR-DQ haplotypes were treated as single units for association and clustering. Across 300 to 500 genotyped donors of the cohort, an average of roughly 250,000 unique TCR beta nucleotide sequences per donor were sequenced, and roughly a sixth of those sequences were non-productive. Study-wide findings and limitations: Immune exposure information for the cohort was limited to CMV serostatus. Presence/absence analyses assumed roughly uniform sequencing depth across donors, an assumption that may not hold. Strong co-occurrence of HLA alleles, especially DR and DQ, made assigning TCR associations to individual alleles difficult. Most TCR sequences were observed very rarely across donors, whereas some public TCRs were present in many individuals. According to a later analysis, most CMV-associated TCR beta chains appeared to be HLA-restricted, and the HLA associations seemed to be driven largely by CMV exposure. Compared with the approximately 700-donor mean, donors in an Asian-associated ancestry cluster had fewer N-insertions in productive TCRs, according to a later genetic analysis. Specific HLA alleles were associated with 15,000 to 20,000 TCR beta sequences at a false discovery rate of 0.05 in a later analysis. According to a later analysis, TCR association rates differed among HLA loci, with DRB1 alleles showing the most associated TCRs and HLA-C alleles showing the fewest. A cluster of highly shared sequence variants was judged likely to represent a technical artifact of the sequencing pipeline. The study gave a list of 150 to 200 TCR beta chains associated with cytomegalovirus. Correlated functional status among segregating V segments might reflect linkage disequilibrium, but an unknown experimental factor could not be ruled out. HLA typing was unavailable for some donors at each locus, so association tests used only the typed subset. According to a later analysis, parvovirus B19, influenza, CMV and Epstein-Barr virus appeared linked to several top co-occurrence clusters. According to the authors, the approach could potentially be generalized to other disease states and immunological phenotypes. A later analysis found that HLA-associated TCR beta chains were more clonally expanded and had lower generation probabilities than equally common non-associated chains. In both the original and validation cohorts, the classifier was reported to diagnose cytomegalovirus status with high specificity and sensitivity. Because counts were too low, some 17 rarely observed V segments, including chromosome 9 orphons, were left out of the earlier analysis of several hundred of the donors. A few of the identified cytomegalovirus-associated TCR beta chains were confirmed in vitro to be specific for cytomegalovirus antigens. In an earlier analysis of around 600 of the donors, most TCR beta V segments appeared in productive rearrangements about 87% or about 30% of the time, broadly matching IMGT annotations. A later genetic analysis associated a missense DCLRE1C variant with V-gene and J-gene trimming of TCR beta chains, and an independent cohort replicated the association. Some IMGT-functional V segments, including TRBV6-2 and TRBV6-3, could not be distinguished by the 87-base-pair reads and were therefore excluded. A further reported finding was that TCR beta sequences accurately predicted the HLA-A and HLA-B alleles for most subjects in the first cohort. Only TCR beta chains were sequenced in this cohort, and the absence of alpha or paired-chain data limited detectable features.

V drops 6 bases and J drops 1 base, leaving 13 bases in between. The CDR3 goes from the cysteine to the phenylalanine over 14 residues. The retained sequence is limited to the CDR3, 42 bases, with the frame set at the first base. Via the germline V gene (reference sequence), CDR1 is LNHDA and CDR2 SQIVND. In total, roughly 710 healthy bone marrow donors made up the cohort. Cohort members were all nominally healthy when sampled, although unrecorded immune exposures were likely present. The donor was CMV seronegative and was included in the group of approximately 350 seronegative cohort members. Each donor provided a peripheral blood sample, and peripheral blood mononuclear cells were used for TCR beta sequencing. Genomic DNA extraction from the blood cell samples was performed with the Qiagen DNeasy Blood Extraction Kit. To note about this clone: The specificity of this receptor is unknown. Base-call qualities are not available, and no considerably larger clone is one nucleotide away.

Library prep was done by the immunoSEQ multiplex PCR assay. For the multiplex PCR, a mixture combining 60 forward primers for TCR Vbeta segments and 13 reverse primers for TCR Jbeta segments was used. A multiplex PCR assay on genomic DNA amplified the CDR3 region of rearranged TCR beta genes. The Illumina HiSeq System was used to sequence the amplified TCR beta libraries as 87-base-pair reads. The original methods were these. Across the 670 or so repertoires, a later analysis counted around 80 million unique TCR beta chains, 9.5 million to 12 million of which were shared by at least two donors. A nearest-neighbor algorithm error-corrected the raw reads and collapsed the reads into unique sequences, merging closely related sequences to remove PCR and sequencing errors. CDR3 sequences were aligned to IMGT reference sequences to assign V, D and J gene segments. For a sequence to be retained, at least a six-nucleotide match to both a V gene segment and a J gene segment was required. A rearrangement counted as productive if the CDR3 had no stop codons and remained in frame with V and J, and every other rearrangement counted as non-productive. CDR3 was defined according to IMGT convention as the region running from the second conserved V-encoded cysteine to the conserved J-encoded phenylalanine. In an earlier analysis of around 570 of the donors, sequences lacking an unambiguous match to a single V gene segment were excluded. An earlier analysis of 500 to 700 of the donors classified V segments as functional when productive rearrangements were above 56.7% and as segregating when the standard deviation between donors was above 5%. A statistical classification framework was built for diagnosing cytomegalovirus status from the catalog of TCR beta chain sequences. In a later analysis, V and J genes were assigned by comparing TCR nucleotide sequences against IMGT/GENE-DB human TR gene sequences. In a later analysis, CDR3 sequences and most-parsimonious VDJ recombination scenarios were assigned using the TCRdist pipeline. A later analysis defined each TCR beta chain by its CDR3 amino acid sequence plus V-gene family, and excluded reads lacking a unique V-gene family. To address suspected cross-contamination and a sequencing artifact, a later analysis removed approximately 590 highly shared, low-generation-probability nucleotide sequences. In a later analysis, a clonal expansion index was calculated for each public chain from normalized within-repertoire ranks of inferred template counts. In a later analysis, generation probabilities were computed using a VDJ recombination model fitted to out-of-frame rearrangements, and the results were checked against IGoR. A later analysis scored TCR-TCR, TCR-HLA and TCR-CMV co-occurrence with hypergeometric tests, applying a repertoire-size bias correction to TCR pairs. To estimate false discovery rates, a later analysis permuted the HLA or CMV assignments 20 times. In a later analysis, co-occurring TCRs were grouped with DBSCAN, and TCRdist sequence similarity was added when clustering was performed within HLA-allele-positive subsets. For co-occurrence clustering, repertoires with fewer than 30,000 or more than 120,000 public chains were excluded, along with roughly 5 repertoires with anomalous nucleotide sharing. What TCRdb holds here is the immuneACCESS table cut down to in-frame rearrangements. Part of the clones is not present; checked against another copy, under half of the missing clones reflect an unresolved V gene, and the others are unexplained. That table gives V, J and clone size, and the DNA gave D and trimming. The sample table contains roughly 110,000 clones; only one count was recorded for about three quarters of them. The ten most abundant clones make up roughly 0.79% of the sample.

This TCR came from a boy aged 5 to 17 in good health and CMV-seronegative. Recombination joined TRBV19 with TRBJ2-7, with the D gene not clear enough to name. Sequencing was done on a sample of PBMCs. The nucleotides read TGTGCCAGTAGGGCTGGGTTAGCTTCCTACGAGCAGTACTTC. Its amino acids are CASRAGLASYEQYF.